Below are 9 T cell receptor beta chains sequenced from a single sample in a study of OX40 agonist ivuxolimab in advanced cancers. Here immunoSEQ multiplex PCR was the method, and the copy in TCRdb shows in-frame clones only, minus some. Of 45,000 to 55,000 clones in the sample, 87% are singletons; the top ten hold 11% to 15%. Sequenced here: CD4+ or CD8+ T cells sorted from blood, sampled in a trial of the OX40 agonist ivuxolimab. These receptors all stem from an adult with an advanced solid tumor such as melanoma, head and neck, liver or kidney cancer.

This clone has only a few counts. As DNA, the CDR3 is TGTGCCAGCAGTCGAAGCAATGAGCAGTTCTTC. It codes for CASSRSNEQFF. This sequence joins TRBV6-6 and TRBJ2-1; D is unclear. CDR3 length equals 11 residues. The germline V gene has CDR1 MNHNY and CDR2 SVGAGI (reference sequence). The V gene lost 5 bases and the J gene lost 6 bases, with 5 bases spanning the gap.

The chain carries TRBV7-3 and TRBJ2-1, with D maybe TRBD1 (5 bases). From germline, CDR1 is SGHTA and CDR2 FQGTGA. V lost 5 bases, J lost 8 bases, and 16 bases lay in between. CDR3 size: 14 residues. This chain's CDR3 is CASSLQGAGDEQFF. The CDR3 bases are TGTGCCAGCAGCCTCCAAGGGGCTGGGGATGAGCAGTTCTTC.

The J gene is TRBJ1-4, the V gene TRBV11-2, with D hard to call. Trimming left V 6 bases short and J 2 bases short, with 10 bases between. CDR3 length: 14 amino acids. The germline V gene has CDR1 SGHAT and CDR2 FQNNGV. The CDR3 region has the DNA TGTGCCAGCAGATATGGGTCGACTAATGAAAAACTGTTTTTT. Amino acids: CASRYGSTNEKLFF.

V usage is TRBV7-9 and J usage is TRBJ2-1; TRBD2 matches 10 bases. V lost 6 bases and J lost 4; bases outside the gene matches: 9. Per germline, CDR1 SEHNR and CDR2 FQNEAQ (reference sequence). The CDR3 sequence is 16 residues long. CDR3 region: CASRTTTSGTYNEQFF. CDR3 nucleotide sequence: TGTGCCAGCAGAACGACCACTAGCGGGACTTACAATGAGCAGTTCTTC.

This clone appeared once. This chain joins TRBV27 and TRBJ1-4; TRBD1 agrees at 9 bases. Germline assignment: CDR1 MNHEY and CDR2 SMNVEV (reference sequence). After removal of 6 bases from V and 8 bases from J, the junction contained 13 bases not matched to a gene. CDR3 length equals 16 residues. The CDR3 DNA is TGTGCCAGCAGACCTAACCCCGGACAGGGGAGGGAAAAACTGTTTTTT. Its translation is CASRPNPGQGREKLFF.

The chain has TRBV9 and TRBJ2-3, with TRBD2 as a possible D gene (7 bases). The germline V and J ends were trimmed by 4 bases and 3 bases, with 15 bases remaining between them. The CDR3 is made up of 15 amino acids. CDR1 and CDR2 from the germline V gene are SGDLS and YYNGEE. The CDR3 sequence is CASSKFEGGTDTQYF. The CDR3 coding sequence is TGTGCCAGCAGCAAATTCGAGGGGGGGACAGATACGCAGTATTTT. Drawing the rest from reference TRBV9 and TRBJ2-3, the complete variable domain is DSGVTQTPKHLITATGQRVTLRCSPRSGDLSVYWYQQSLDQGLQFLIQYYNGEERAKGNILERFSAQQFPDLHSELNLSSLELGDSALYFCASSKFEGGTDTQYFGPGTRLTVL.

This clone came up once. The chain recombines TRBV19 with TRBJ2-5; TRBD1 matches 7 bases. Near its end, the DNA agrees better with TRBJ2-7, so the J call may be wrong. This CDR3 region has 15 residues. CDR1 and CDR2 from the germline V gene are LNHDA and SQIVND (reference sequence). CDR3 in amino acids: CASSISGTVSYEQYF. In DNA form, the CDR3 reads TGTGCCAGTAGTATCTCCGGGACAGTCTCCTACGAGCAGTACTTC.

The CDR3 bases are TGTGCCAGCAGCTCACCCCAGGTCTTCGTTGGGGAGACCCAGTACTTC. Protein: CASSSPQVFVGETQYF. The chain employs TRBV7-9 and TRBJ2-5; D not certain. This CDR3 has 16 amino acids. V shed 4 bases and J shed 5 bases, with 20 bases lying between them. Per germline, CDR1 SEHNR and CDR2 FQNEAQ (reference sequence).

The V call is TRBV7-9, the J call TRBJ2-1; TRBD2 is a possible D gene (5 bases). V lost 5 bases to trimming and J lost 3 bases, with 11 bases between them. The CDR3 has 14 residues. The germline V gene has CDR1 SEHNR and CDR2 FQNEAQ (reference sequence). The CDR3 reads CASSRDLIYNEQFF. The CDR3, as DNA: TGTGCCAGCAGCCGGGATCTCATCTACAATGAGCAGTTCTTC.